The next 30 T cell receptor beta chains were all read from a single sample in a study of T cells in Graves' hyperthyroidism and ophthalmopathy. RNA transcripts served as the template for amplifying TCR beta CDR3 regions. The HTBI primer set drove a first-round RT-PCR of the TCR CDR3. TCRdb used MiXCR to reprocess the multiplex PCR reads, holding one entry per CDR3 protein. The data contain around 610,000 distinct CDR3 sequences, about 15% of them singletons. The material sequenced was blood. Every receptor here comes from a middle-aged woman with Graves' ophthalmopathy.

This clonotype was recorded at least ten times. This chain's CDR3 is CASSPLDGVNTEAFF. Written as DNA, the CDR3 is TGTGCCAGCTCACCACTCGACGGAGTGAACACTGAAGCTTTCTTT. The chain recombines TRBV18 with TRBJ1-1; D not resolved. CDR1 is KGHSH, CDR2 LQKENI, per germline. The V end lost 1 base, the J end lost 0 bases, and 9 bases lay between the germline ends. The CDR3 contains 15 residues.

This clonotype has ten or more counts. The rearrangement joins TRBV20-1 to TRBJ2-5; D remains ambiguous. Germline V gene lookup returns CDR1 DFQATT and CDR2 SNEGSKA (reference sequence). V was cut by 1 base and J by 5 bases, with 8 bases left in between. The CDR3 runs 12 residues. The CDR3 is CSARGGFETQYF. Here the CDR3 DNA reads TGCAGTGCTAGAGGGGGTTTCGAGACCCAGTACTTC.

This clonotype was observed many times. This chain uses TRBV28 with TRBJ2-7; TRBD1 aligns across 10 bases. This CDR3 has 15 residues. J gave up 3 bases and V 2 bases, and 4 bases lay outside the gene matches. Germline V gives CDR1 MDHEN, CDR2 SYDVKM. The CDR3 sequence: CASSLEDRGVYEQYF. The CDR3 nucleotides read TGTGCCAGCAGTTTAGAGGACAGGGGGGTCTACGAGCAGTACTTC.

There are many counts of this clonotype. This chain uses TRBV7-6 with TRBJ1-2, with TRBD1 matching 7 bases. The J segment lost 8 bases and the V segment lost 5 bases, leaving 14 bases of the junction unmatched. Germline V gene lookup returns CDR1 SGHVS and CDR2 FNYEAQ. The CDR3 loop spans 15 amino acids. The CDR3 reads CASSENPGQRSGYTF. The DNA of the CDR3 is TGTGCCAGCAGCGAGAATCCGGGACAGAGAAGCGGCTACACCTTC. The full variable domain, rest sourced from reference TRBV7-6 and TRBJ1-2, is GAGVSQSPRYKVTKRGQDVALRCDPISGHVSLYWYRQALGQGPEFLTYFNYEAQQDKSGLPNDRFSAERPEGSISTLTIQRTEQRDSAMYRCASSENPGQRSGYTFGSGTRLTVV.

This clonotype was observed at least ten times. The chain is built from TRBV5-1 and TRBJ1-1, with a tentative D call TRBD1 (6 bases). This CDR3 contains 16 residues. Germline V lookup: CDR1 SGHRS, CDR2 YFSETQ. V lost 4 bases and J 0 bases, leaving 16 bases between the germline ends. CDR3 DNA sequence: TGCGCCAGCAGCCCAGACCCGGACAGTTTGAACACTGAAGCTTTCTTT. This codes for CASSPDPDSLNTEAFF.

This clonotype was observed at least ten times. V usage is TRBV20-1 and J usage is TRBJ2-1, with 10 nucleotides matching TRBD2. J gave up 0 bases and V 5 bases, and 13 bases lay outside the gene matches. This CDR3 has 18 amino acids. Germline CDR1 reads DFQATT; CDR2 reads SNEGSKA (reference sequence). The CDR3 reads CSAGPGLASTSSYNEQFF. The CDR3 DNA reads TGCAGTGCTGGCCCGGGACTAGCGAGTACCAGCTCCTACAATGAGCAGTTCTTC.

This clonotype has only a few counts. The chain uses TRBV19 and TRBJ1-2, with TRBD1 as a possible D gene (6 bases). V was pared by 4 bases and J by 2 bases, with 14 bases between. The CDR3 is 15 residues long. Germline values: CDR1 LNHDA, CDR2 SQIVND (reference sequence). CDR3 region: CASSRQDSENYGYTF. In DNA form, the CDR3 reads TGTGCCAGTAGTAGGCAGGACAGCGAGAACTATGGCTACACCTTC.

This clonotype was seen at least ten times. V is TRBV28 and J is TRBJ1-2; TRBD1 matches at 8 bases. This CDR3 has 12 amino acids. J lost 6 bases, V lost 8 bases, and 5 bases had no gene match. CDR1 is MDHEN and CDR2 is SYDVKM in the germline V gene. CDR3: CASGPGGHGYTF. DNA for the CDR3: TGTGCCAGCGGTCCAGGGGGCCATGGCTACACCTTC.

This clonotype was detected many times. The CDR3 sequence: CASSQDRNRDTEAFF. CDR3 nucleotide sequence: TGTGCCAGCAGCCAAGATCGGAACAGGGACACTGAAGCTTTCTTT. This chain joins TRBV4-2 and TRBJ1-1; D perhaps matches TRBD1 (6 bases). Germline V gene lookup returns CDR1 LGHNA and CDR2 YNFKEQ. The CDR3 runs to 15 residues. The V end was cut by 0 bases, the J end by 3 bases, with 11 bases between.

The chain has TRBV5-1 and TRBJ2-7; 12 positions agree with TRBD2. Germline lookup yields CDR1 SGHRS and CDR2 YFSETQ. Trimming at V came to 4 bases and at J to 4 bases, leaving 3 bases not matched to a gene. This CDR3 spans 14 amino acids. CDR3 sequence reads: CASSPTSGGYEQYF. For the CDR3, the DNA is TGCGCCAGCAGCCCGACTAGCGGGGGATACGAGCAGTACTTC.

This clonotype appeared many times. The V and J genes are TRBV5-1 and TRBJ2-7, with 9 bases fitting TRBD1. CDR1 and CDR2 from the germline V gene are SGHRS and YFSETQ. The CDR3 totals 14 residues. J gave up 0 bases and V 3 bases, and 1 base lay outside the gene matches. The DNA of the CDR3 is TGCGCCAGCAGCTGGGGACAGGGCTCCTACGAGCAGTACTTC. It translates to CASSWGQGSYEQYF.

This clonotype has ten or more counts. The chain has TRBV25-1 and TRBJ2-1, with 7 positions matching TRBD1. CDR3 length equals 16 residues. Unmatched junction bases numbered 7, after V lost 3 bases and J lost 2 bases. Per the germline V gene, CDR1 is MGHDK and CDR2 is SYGVNS. CDR3 in amino acids: CASSDSGTATYNEQFF. In nucleotides, the CDR3 is TGTGCCAGCAGTGATTCCGGGACAGCCACCTACAATGAGCAGTTCTTC.

Many counts were recorded for this clonotype. As DNA, the CDR3 is TGTGCCACCAGACAGGGCTCCACTGAAGCTTTCTTT. Protein product: CATRQGSTEAFF. The chain is built from TRBV19 and TRBJ1-1, with 7 bases lining up with TRBD1. Germline CDR1 LNHDA, CDR2 SQIVND (reference sequence). V trimming: 10 bases; J trimming: 4 bases; junction bases outside the gene matches: 6. The CDR3 sequence is 12 residues long.

This clonotype was detected many times. V is TRBV28 and J is TRBJ2-6; D unclear. From germline, CDR1 is MDHEN and CDR2 SYDVKM. The ends were cut back, 6 bases at V and 4 bases at J, with 7 bases in the middle. This CDR3 has 13 amino acids. This CDR3 is CASSRPGANVLTF. The CDR3 bases are TGTGCCAGCAGCCGGCCAGGGGCCAACGTCCTGACTTTC.

This clonotype was counted many times. The rearrangement joins TRBV7-2 to TRBJ1-2, with D uncertain. V lost 3 bases and J 6 bases, leaving 14 bases between the germline ends. This CDR3 comprises 14 residues. Germline V gene sequence: CDR1 SGHTA, CDR2 FQGNSA. CDR3 bases: TGTGCCAGCAGCTTTTATGGGTCGAGAGATGGCTACACCTTC. This translates into CASSFYGSRDGYTF. Complete variable domain (other parts from reference TRBV7-2 and TRBJ1-2): GAGVSQSPSNKVTEKGKDVELRCDPISGHTALYWYRQSLGQGLEFLIYFQGNSAPDKSGLPSDRFSAERTGGSVSTLTIQRTQQEDSAVYLCASSFYGSRDGYTFGSGTRLTVV.

This clonotype was picked up many times. V and J are TRBV20-1 and TRBJ2-7, with unresolved D. V lost 4 bases and J lost 0, with 10 bases in between. Germline CDR1 DFQATT, CDR2 SNEGSKA (reference sequence). The CDR3 length is 13 residues. The CDR3 DNA follows: TGCAGTGCTACCCGACTGTTCTCCTACGAGCAGTACTTC. Protein: CSATRLFSYEQYF.

This clonotype was observed at least ten times. The chain employs TRBV5-1 and TRBJ1-1; D is ambiguous. The V and J ends lost 1 base and 3 bases respectively, with 7 bases between them. Per the germline V gene, CDR1 is SGHRS and CDR2 is YFSETQ. This CDR3 has 13 amino acids. This chain's CDR3 is CASSLWADTEAFF. The CDR3 DNA reads TGCGCCAGCAGCTTGTGGGCAGACACTGAAGCTTTCTTT.

This clonotype has ten or more counts. The chain is built from TRBV6-1 and TRBJ1-2; TRBD1 is a possible D gene (5 bases). Trimming pared 1 base from V and 3 bases from J, leaving 12 bases between. Germline CDR1 and CDR2: MNHNS and SASEGT. This CDR3 spans 15 amino acids. The CDR3, as DNA: TGTGCCAGCAGTGAAGGCGGGGGAGGAGACTATGGCTACACCTTC. This gives the protein CASSEGGGGDYGYTF.

The rearrangement joins TRBV20-1 to TRBJ2-7; 9 bases fit TRBD2. V trimming: 0 bases; J trimming: 4 bases; junction bases outside the gene matches: 4. CDR1 DFQATT and CDR2 SNEGSKA come from the germline V gene (reference sequence). The CDR3 length is 14 residues. The CDR3 DNA follows: TGCAGTGCTAGAGATAGCGGGAGAGGGTACGAGCAGTACTTC. Its translation: CSARDSGRGYEQYF.

The sample holds many counts of this clonotype. This chain links TRBV25-1 with TRBJ2-7, with TRBD2 identical over 12 bases. Germline V gene lookup returns CDR1 MGHDK and CDR2 SYGVNS. The CDR3 is 18 amino acids. V gave up 2 bases and J gave up 3 bases; unmatched junction bases: 11. The CDR3 protein is CASSEGSSGRAGFYEQYF. The CDR3 region has the DNA TGTGCCAGCAGTGAAGGGTCTAGCGGGAGGGCCGGATTCTACGAGCAGTACTTC.

At least ten counts were recorded for this clonotype. V and J are TRBV6-1 and TRBJ1-2; D is unclear. Germline lookup yields CDR1 MNHNS and CDR2 SASEGT. The CDR3 loop spans 18 amino acids. Trimming cost V 2 bases and J 6 bases, with 25 bases left between them. The CDR3 coding sequence is TGTGCCAGCAGTGAATCCCCGGTCGGACTATTTGGCCCTAATGGCTACACCTTC. The encoded protein is CASSESPVGLFGPNGYTF.

This clonotype was found many times. The J gene is TRBJ2-5, the V gene TRBV29-1; TRBD1 agrees at 8 bases. The V gene end was trimmed by 7 bases and the J gene end by 4 bases; junction bases not matched to a gene: 2. The CDR3 totals 11 residues. CDR1 and CDR2 from the germline V gene are SQVTM and ANQGSEA. The CDR3: CSAGTGETQYF. In DNA form, the CDR3 reads TGCAGCGCCGGGACAGGAGAGACCCAGTACTTC.

Many counts were recorded for this clonotype. This chain connects TRBV20-1 to TRBJ1-1; D is unclear. V lost 1 base, J lost 0 bases, and 9 bases lay in between. The CDR3 extends over 14 amino acids. Germline loops: CDR1 DFQATT, CDR2 SNEGSKA (reference sequence). In DNA form, the CDR3 reads TGCAGTGCTAGAGGGGGTAACATGAACACTGAAGCTTTCTTT. Its protein product is CSARGGNMNTEAFF.

In this sample, this clonotype turned up many times. This chain joins TRBV5-1 and TRBJ2-2; 9 bases align to TRBD1. CDR1 is SGHRS, CDR2 YFSETQ, per germline. The CDR3 contains 15 residues. The trim removed 1 base at V and 4 bases at J, leaving 2 bases unmatched. CDR3 protein: CASSLMTGGTGELFF. For the CDR3, the DNA is TGCGCCAGCAGCTTGATGACAGGGGGCACCGGGGAGCTGTTTTTT.

At least ten counts were recorded for this clonotype. This sequence joins TRBV19 and TRBJ1-2; 8 nucleotides agree with TRBD1. V shed 5 bases, J shed 13 bases, and the junction held 12 bases outside the gene matches. CDR3 size: 13 residues. Germline values: CDR1 LNHDA, CDR2 SQIVND (reference sequence). CDR3 sequence: CASSGTGTGGSTF. As DNA, the CDR3 is TGTGCCAGTAGTGGGACCGGGACAGGAGGGTCCACCTTC.

The rearrangement uses TRBV6-5 and TRBJ2-7; 11 bases map to TRBD1. This CDR3 spans 16 amino acids. V was clipped by 0 bases and J by 3 bases; unmatched bases: 4. Germline loops: CDR1 MNHEY, CDR2 SVGAGI. The CDR3 DNA is TGTGCCAGCAGTTACTCGGACAGGGGGCGAGACTACGAGCAGTACTTC. It is translated as CASSYSDRGRDYEQYF.

V usage is TRBV11-2 and J usage is TRBJ2-2; 7 bases map to TRBD1. V dropped 4 bases and J dropped 3; count of bases not matched to a gene: 2. This CDR3 is built from 14 residues. Germline CDR1 SGHAT, CDR2 FQNNGV. In DNA form, the CDR3 reads TGTGCCAGCAGCTGGGGACAGCACACCGGGGAGCTGTTTTTT. Translation gives CASSWGQHTGELFF.

This clonotype showed up many times. V gene TRBV19 combines with J gene TRBJ2-2; 9 positions match TRBD1. The V gene end was trimmed by 5 bases and the J gene end by 5 bases; junction bases not matched to a gene: 9. Per germline, CDR1 LNHDA and CDR2 SQIVND (reference sequence). This CDR3 has 16 amino acids. The CDR3 loop is CASSWAQGARTGELFF. CDR3 DNA sequence: TGTGCCAGTAGTTGGGCACAGGGGGCGCGGACCGGGGAGCTGTTTTTT.

This clonotype has a count of ten or more. The chain couples TRBV6-2 or TRBV6-3 to TRBJ2-5; TRBD1 matches at 12 bases. Germline V CDR1 and CDR2: MNHEY, SVGEGT. V was pared by 0 bases and J by 0 bases, with 14 bases of the junction left unmatched. The CDR3 has 21 residues. CDR3 sequence (DNA): TGTGCCAGCAGTTACTCGGGTAGGGGACAGGGGGCGCGTCCTGACCAAGAGACCCAGTACTTC. Translation gives CASSYSGRGQGARPDQETQYF.

This clonotype was picked up many times. The genes are TRBV12-3 or TRBV12-4 and TRBJ1-5; D remains unclear. V dropped 10 bases and J dropped 2 bases, with 18 bases sitting between them. The CDR3 is 15 residues long. CDR3 bases: TGTGCCAACCTGGGGAAATCAATTGGCAATCAGCCCCAGCATTTT. Residues: CANLGKSIGNQPQHF.